This record looks at one T cell receptor (beta chain) sequence and its context. The record originates from a study of PD-L1 blockade in urothelial cancer. Each patient gave between 1 and 8 samples, pretreatment and on-treatment. Generated by immunoSEQ multiplex PCR, the TCRdb table keeps only in-frame clones and is missing some. The table includes tens of thousands of clones, roughly 84% detected once. This material consisted of PBMCs, taken around atezolizumab (anti-PD-L1) treatment. This TCR was sampled from a man between 50 and 59 years old with urothelial cancer.

CDR3 DNA sequence: TGTGCCAGCAGCACTAACAGGGGAGATGGTTTCTTT. It translates to CASSTNRGDGFF. The chain carries TRBV11-2 and TRBJ1-1, with TRBD1 matching over 7 bases. The germline V gene has CDR1 SGHAT and CDR2 FQNNGV. V was pared by 5 bases and J by 13 bases, with 10 bases of the junction left unmatched. This CDR3 is 12 amino acids long.